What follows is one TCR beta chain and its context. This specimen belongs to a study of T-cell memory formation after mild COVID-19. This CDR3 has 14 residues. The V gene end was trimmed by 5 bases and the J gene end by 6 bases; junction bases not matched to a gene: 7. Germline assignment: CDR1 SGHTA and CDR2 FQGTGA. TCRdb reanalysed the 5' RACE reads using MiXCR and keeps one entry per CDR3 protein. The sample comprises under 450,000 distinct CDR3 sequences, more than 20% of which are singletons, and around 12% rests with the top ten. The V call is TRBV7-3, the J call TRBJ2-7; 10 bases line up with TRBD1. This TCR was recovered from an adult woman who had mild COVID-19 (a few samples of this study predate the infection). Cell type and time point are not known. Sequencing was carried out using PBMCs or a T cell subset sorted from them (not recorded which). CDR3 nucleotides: TGTGCCAGCAGCCTGTGGACAGGGGGTAGCGAGCAGTACTTC. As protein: CASSLWTGGSEQYF.